What follows describes a single T cell receptor beta chain. Antigen unknown. An end of the junction differs from the germline gene, which may be a read error. This sample is part of a study of T cell repertoires in cytomegalovirus infection. Study at large: Alongside well-studied HLA-B-restricted CMV epitopes, recently identified HLA-C-restricted CMV epitopes were also used. TCR beta signatures that were public indicated CMV infection and matching HLA type. Findings and limits, study-wide: Predominance within the ex vivo response was attributable to HLA-C-restricted CMV-specific TCR beta clonotypes.

The CDR3 has 16 amino acids. The germline gives CDR1 DFQATT, CDR2 SNEGSKA (reference sequence). Each CDR3 protein gets one entry after TCRdb re-called the reads with MiXCR. This table holds hundreds of thousands of distinct CDR3 sequences, roughly 30% found once. The J gene is TRBJ1-1, the V gene TRBV20-1; weak D call: TRBD1 (6 bases). The receptor was derived from a human donor in good health (CMV status not recorded). Some clones in this sample may be carry-over from other donors' samples. The sequencing used cultured CD8+ T cells from PBMCs, collected from culture after CMV antigen stimulation. The DNA for the CDR3 is TGCAGTGCTAGAGCACGGGTGGCAGGGGCGGTCACTAAAGCTTTCTTT. This encodes CSARARVAGAVTKAFF.